These 8 T cell receptor beta chains share one sample of origin, sequenced in a study of shared clonotypes between healthy human individuals. Assay used: immunoSEQ multiplex PCR; TCRdb lists only in-frame clones, some missing. Of roughly 2 million clones listed, just under 95% are singletons. Positive CCR7 selection of CD45RO-negative cells yielded the naive CD8 cells, and terminally differentiated effector memory CD45RA+ cells were excluded. Sample: naive CD8+ T cells sorted from blood. The receptors shown here come from a man aged 18 to 29 in good health.

This chain joins TRBV5-6 and TRBJ2-7; D uncertain. This CDR3 is 13 amino acids long. Trimming pared 2 bases from V and 4 bases from J, leaving 10 bases between. The germline gives CDR1 SGHDT, CDR2 YYEEEE. Here the CDR3 DNA reads TGTGCCAGCAGCTTTTCACAGATGTACGAGCAGTACTTC. It translates to CASSFSQMYEQYF.

With respect to this clone: Other DNA sequences in the same sample also yield this CDR3. This rearrangement joins TRBV5-1 to TRBJ2-7; possible D gene TRBD2, 6 bases. Germline CDR1 is SGHRS and CDR2 is YFSETQ. The germline V and J ends were trimmed by 3 bases and 2 bases, with 9 bases remaining between them. This CDR3 is built from 13 residues. The CDR3 is CASSSGTPYEQYF. CDR3 in DNA: TGCGCCAGCAGCTCCGGGACTCCCTACGAGCAGTACTTC. The full variable domain, with the rest looked up from reference TRBV5-1 and TRBJ2-7, is KAGVTQTPRYLIKTRGQQVTLSCSPISGHRSVSWYQQTPGQGLQFLFEYFSETQRNKGNFPGRFSGRQFSNSRSEMNVSTLELGDSALYLCASSSGTPYEQYFGPGTRLTVT.

The table lists this clone with a count of one. V is TRBV14 and J is TRBJ2-5; maybe TRBD1 (7 bases). Trimming cost V 0 bases and J 5 bases, with 22 bases left between them. CDR3 length: 18 residues. Germline assignment: CDR1 SGHDN and CDR2 FVKESK. The chain's CDR3 is CASSQDGPEGALLETQYF. The CDR3 nucleotides read TGTGCCAGCAGCCAAGATGGACCGGAGGGGGCGCTTCTTGAGACCCAGTACTTC.

This rearrangement joins TRBV11-3 to TRBJ2-7, with TRBD1 matching over 7 bases. With V trimmed by 5 bases and J by 2 bases, 3 bases remained unmatched. Germline CDR1 reads SGHNT; CDR2 reads YENEEA. The CDR3 is 13 residues long. The CDR3 DNA reads as TGTGCCAGCAGCCCCGGGACAGCCTACGAGCAGTACTTC. It codes for CASSPGTAYEQYF.

This clone was observed a handful of times. At the DNA level, this CDR3 is encoded by other sequences in the same sample as well. The chain is built from TRBV5-1 and TRBJ2-7; D call uncertain. Germline V gene sequence: CDR1 SGHRS, CDR2 YFSETQ. Trimming removed 0 bases at V and 2 bases at J, with 6 bases between. CDR3 length: 13 residues. CDR3 DNA sequence: TGCGCCAGCAGCTTGGAACGGGCCTACGAGCAGTACTTC. This sequence encodes CASSLERAYEQYF.

This chain links TRBV5-4 with TRBJ2-7; 10 bases are shared with TRBD2. CDR1 is SGHNT, CDR2 YYREEE, per germline (reference sequence). This CDR3 comprises 15 residues. V was clipped by 2 bases and J by 3 bases; unmatched bases: 5. The DNA for the CDR3 is TGTGCCAGCAGCTTCGATCCTAGCGGGAGCTACGAGCAGTACTTC. This codes for CASSFDPSGSYEQYF.

The chain uses TRBV27 and TRBJ1-2, with D tentatively TRBD1 (5 bases). The CDR3 runs 13 residues. The V gene lost 5 bases and the J gene lost 8 bases, with 15 bases spanning the gap. Germline values: CDR1 MNHEY, CDR2 SMNVEV (reference sequence). The DNA for the CDR3 is TGTGCCAGCAGTCTAGGACATGCTGTGGGCTACACCTTC. This encodes CASSLGHAVGYTF.

The V call is TRBV27, the J call TRBJ1-5, with D perhaps matching TRBD1 (6 bases). The V end was cut by 8 bases, the J end by 6 bases, with 14 bases between. In germline, CDR1 is MNHEY, CDR2 SMNVEV (reference sequence). The CDR3 has 13 amino acids. The CDR3 bases are TGTGCCAGCGGCCCGCGGGGGGCTCAGCCCCAGCATTTT. The encoded protein is CASGPRGAQPQHF.